This T cell receptor (beta chain) was documented in a study of cytomegalovirus exposure and HLA in healthy donors. Findings and limits, study-wide: According to the study, 150 to 200 TCR beta chains were cytomegalovirus-associated. It was found in a later analysis that first-cohort TCR clusters tended to co-occur in the 90 to 150 validation repertoires.

Only in-frame clones appear in the TCRdb table, and some are missing; sequencing was by immunoSEQ multiplex PCR. The data contain some 150,000 clones, around nine tenths of them singletons. Comments on this clone: Its antigen is as yet unknown.

An approximately 120-subject validation cohort, separate from the approximately 690-subject first cohort, supplied the donors. The CDR3 has 15 residues. Trimming pared 0 bases from V and 4 bases from J, leaving 12 bases between. CDR1 is MGHRA and CDR2 is YSYEKL in the germline V gene. J is TRBJ1-2 and V is TRBV4-1; no firm D call. Material for sequencing was PBMCs. This clonotype originated in a man between 18 and 29 years old in good health and CMV-seropositive. Here the CDR3 DNA reads TGCGCCAGCAGCCAAGATTGGGAAGGGAGCTATGGCTACACCTTC. The encoded protein is CASSQDWEGSYGYTF.